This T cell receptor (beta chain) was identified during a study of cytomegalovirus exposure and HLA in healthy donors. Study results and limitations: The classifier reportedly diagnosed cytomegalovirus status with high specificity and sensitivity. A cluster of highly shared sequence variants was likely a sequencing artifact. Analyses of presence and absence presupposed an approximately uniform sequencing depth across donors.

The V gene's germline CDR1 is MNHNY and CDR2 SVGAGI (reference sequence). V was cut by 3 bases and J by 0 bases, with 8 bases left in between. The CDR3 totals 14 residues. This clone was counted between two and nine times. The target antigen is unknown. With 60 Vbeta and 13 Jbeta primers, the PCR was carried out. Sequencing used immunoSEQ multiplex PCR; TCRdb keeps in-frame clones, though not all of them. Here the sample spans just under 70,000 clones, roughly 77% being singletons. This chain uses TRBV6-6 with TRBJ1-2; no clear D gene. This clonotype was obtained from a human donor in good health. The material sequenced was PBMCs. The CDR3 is CASSYEGSNYGYTF. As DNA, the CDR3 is TGTGCCAGCAGTTATGAGGGTTCTAACTATGGCTACACCTTC.